This T cell receptor beta chain stems from a study of response to subunit inactivated influenza vaccine. Whole-study results and caveats: Authors suggested seasonal influenza vaccinations each recruit few new T cells.

TCRdb redid the calling of the RT-PCR reads with MiXCR, one entry per CDR3 protein. The sample has about 180,000 distinct CDR3 sequences, roughly 10% seen once. This clonotype was seen only a few times. The antigen remains undetermined. The CDR3 sequence is 15 residues long. V was trimmed by 0 bases and J by 8 bases, leaving 16 bases between them. Germline loops: CDR1 LGHDT, CDR2 YNNKEL (reference sequence). The TCR was taken from a man aged 50-75 years who received an inactivated influenza vaccine. The input for sequencing was CD8+ T cells sorted from PBMCs, taken 23 to 25 months after vaccination. The chain couples TRBV3-1 to TRBJ1-2; no firm D call. The CDR3 here is CASSQDIDPSRGYTF. The DNA of the CDR3 is TGTGCCAGCAGCCAAGATATTGATCCCAGCAGAGGCTACACCTTC.